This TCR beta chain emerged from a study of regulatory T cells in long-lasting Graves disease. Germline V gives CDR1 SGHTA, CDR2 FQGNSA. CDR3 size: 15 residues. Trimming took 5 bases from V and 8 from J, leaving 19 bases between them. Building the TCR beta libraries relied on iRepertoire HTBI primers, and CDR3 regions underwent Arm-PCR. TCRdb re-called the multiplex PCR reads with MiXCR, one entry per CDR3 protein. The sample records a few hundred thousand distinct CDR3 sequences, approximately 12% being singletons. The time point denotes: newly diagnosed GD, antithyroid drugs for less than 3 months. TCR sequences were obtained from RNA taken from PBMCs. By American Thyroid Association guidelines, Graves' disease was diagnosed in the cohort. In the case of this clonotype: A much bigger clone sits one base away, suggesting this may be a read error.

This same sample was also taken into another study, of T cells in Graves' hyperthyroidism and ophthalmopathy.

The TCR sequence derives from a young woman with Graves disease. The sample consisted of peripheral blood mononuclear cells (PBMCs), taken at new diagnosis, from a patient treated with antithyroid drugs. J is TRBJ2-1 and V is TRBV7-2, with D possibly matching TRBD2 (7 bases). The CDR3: CASSPGWGGAYEQFF. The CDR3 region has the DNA TGTGCCAGCAGCCCGGGGTGGGGGGGGGCCTATGAGCAGTTCTTC.